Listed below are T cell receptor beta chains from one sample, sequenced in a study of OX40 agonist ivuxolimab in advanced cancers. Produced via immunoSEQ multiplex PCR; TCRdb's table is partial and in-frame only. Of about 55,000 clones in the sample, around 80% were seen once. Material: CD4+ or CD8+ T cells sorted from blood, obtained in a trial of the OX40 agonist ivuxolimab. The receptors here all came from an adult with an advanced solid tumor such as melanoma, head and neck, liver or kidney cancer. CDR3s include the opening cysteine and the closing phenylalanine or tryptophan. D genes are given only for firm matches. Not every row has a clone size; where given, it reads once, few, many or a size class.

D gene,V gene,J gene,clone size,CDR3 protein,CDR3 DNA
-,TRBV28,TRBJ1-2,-,CASSLSLLGGDGYTF,TGTGCCAGCAGTTTATCTCTCCTAGGGGGGGATGGCTACACCTTC
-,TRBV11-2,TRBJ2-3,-,CASSVTDTQYF,TGTGCCAGCAGCGTCACAGATACGCAGTATTTT
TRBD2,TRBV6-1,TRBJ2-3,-,CASSETSGDADTQYF,TGTGCCAGCAGTGAGACTAGCGGGGACGCAGATACGCAGTATTTT
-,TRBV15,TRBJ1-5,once,CATSRGRASGQPQHF,TGTGCCACCAGCAGAGGTAGGGCCTCGGGACAGCCCCAGCATTTT
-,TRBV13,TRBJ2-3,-,CASSAGGRGTQYF,TGTGCCAGCAGTGCAGGAGGAAGGGGTACGCAGTATTTT
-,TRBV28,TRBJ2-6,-,CASSLEGAGANVLTF,TGTGCCAGCAGTTTAGAGGGGGCTGGGGCCAACGTCCTGACTTTC
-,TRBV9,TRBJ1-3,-,CASSPWEQSGNTIYF,TGTGCCAGCAGCCCATGGGAACAATCTGGAAACACCATATATTTT
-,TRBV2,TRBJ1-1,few,CASSSRTANTEAFF,TGTGCCAGCAGTTCGAGGACGGCGAACACTGAAGCTTTCTTT
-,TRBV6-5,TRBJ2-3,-,CASSYLAGWVDTQYF,TGTGCCAGCAGTTACCTCGCGGGATGGGTAGATACGCAGTATTTT
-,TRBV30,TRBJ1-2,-,CAWGQNYGYTF,TGTGCCTGGGGACAGAACTATGGCTACACCTTC
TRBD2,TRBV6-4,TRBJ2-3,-,CASRAGGADTQYF,TGTGCCAGCAGAGCGGGGGGTGCAGATACGCAGTATTTT
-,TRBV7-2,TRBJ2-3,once,CASSLVGGVLSTDTQYF,TGTGCCAGCAGCTTAGTAGGGGGAGTCCTAAGCACAGATACGCAGTATTTT
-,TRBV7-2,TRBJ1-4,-,CASSPGQTATNEKLFF,TGTGCCAGCAGCCCTGGACAGACTGCAACTAATGAAAAACTGTTTTTT
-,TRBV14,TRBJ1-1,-,CASSQDRRGVTEAFF,TGTGCCAGCAGCCAAGACCGTCGGGGGGTCACTGAAGCTTTCTTT
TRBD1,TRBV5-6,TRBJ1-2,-,CASSSLDRGSFGYTF,TGTGCCAGCAGCTCCCTGGACAGGGGAAGTTTTGGCTACACCTTC
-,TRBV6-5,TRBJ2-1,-,CASRLGGSYNEQFF,TGTGCCAGCAGACTGGGGGGATCCTACAATGAGCAGTTCTTC
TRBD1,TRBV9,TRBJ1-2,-,CASSRDSFYGYTF,TGTGCCAGCAGCCGGGACAGCTTCTATGGCTACACCTTC
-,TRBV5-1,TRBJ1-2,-,CASSLSGGDYGYTF,TGCGCCAGCAGCTTGAGCGGCGGAGACTATGGCTACACCTTC
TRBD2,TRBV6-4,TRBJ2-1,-,CASSALAGGQEQFF,TGTGCCAGCAGTGCACTAGCGGGAGGGCAAGAGCAGTTCTTC
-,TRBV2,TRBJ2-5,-,CASSLYRTLSETQYF,TGTGCCAGCAGTCTCTACCGGACTTTGTCAGAGACCCAGTACTTC
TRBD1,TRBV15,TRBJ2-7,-,CATSRERDRGYEQYF,TGTGCCACCAGCCGAGAGCGAGACAGGGGCTACGAGCAGTACTTC
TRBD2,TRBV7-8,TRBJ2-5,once,CASSSSRGGGVRSETQYF,TGTGCCAGCAGCTCCTCCCGGGGGGGCGGGGTAAGGTCGGAGACCCAGTACTTC
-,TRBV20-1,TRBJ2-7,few,CSARSSYEQYF,TGCAGTGCTAGGTCCTCCTACGAGCAGTACTTC
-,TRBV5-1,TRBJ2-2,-,CASRLRGANTGELFF,TGTGCCAGCAGGCTTCGGGGGGCTAACACCGGGGAGCTGTTTTTT
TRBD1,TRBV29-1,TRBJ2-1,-,CSVEDASGGKQFF,TGCAGCGTTGAAGATGCATCAGGGGGTAAGCAGTTCTTC
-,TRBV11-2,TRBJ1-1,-,CASSVQGFGDTEAFF,TGTGCCAGCAGCGTGCAGGGTTTTGGGGACACTGAAGCTTTCTTT
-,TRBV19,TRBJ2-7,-,CASSISRAYEQYF,TGTGCCAGTAGTATCTCGAGGGCCTACGAGCAGTACTTC
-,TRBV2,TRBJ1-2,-,CASSEVGRASYGYTF,TGTGCCAGCAGTGAAGTGGGCAGGGCGTCCTATGGCTACACCTTC
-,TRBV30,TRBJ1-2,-,CAWTRQTPVYGYTF,TGTGCCTGGACCCGACAGACCCCTGTCTATGGCTACACCTTC
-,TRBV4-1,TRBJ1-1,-,CASSGGAVNTEAFF,TGCGCCAGCAGCGGGGGGGCGGTGAACACTGAAGCTTTCTTT
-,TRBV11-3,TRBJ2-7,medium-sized,CASSLDGFYEQYF,TGTGCCAGCAGCTTGGACGGTTTCTACGAGCAGTACTTC
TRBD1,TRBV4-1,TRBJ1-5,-,CASSLGQANQPQHF,TGCGCCAGCAGCCTGGGACAGGCAAATCAGCCCCAGCATTTT